This TCR beta chain was recorded in a study of early T cells in non-severe SARS-CoV-2 infection. Study at large: Sequencing used unsorted whole-blood bulk RNA, so chains lack pairing.

This clonotype has at least ten counts. Its antigen is not known. Points from the study as a whole: VDJdb matching skewed toward anti-spike CD8 responses, missing private and CD4 specificities.

CDR1 and CDR2 from the germline V gene are GTSNPN and SVGIG (reference sequence). The V gene lost 4 bases and the J gene lost 5 bases, with 10 bases spanning the gap. The CDR3 covers 12 residues. Unique molecular identifiers were affixed to single, distinct cDNA molecules. Using its own MiXCR run on the 5' RACE reads, TCRdb lists one record per CDR3 protein. The sample shows tens of thousands of distinct CDR3 sequences, about 12% of them seen only once. The V gene is TRBV30, the J gene TRBJ2-3; D not certain. This clonotype originated in an adult who was a healthcare worker with PCR-confirmed SARS-CoV-2 infection or an uninfected control (not recorded which). Material: whole blood. The CDR3 protein is CAWITQGDTQYF. The CDR3, as DNA: TGTGCCTGGATCACCCAAGGAGATACGCAGTATTTT. The full variable domain, with the rest looked up from reference TRBV30 and TRBJ2-3, is SQTIHQWPATLVQPVGSPLSLECTVEGTSNPNLYWYRQAAGRGLQLLFYSVGIGQISSEVPQNLSASRPQDRQFILSSKKLLLSDSGFYLCAWITQGDTQYFGPGTRLTVL.